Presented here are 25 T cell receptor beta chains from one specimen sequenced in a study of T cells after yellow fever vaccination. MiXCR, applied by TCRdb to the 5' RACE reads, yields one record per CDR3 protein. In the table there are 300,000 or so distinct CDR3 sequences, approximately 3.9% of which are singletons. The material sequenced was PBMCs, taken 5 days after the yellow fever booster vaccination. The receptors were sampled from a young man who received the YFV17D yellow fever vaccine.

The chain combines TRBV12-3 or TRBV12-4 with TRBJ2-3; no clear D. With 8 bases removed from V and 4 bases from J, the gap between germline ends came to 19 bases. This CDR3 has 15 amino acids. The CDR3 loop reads CASHPSVGAPDTQYF. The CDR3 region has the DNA TGTGCCAGCCATCCCTCCGTGGGCGCGCCAGATACGCAGTATTTT.

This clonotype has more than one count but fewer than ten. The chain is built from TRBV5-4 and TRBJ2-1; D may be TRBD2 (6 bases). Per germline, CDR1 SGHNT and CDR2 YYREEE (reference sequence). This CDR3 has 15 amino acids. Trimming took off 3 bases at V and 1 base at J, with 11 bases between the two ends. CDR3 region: CASSSNGGSYNEQFF. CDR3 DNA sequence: TGTGCCAGCAGCTCAAACGGGGGTTCCTACAATGAGCAGTTCTTC.

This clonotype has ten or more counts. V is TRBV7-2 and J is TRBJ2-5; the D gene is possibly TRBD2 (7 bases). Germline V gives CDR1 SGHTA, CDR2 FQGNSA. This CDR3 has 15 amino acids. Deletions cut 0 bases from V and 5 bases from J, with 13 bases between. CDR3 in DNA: TGTGCCAGCAGCTTAGCGGGGGGGCCTATGGAGACCCAGTACTTC. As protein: CASSLAGGPMETQYF.

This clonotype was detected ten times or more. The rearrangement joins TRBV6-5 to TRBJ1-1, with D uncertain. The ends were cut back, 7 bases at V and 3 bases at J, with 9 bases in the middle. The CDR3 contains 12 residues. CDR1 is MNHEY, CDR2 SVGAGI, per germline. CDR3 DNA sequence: TGTGCCAGCACCAACGGGGACACTGAAGCTTTCTTT. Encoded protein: CASTNGDTEAFF.

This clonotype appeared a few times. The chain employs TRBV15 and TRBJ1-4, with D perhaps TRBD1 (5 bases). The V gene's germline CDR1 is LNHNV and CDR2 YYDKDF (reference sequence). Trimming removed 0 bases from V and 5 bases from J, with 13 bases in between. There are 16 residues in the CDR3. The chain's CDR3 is CATSRDRQLKNEKLFF. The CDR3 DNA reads TGTGCCACCAGCAGAGACAGACAGTTAAAAAATGAAAAACTGTTTTTT.

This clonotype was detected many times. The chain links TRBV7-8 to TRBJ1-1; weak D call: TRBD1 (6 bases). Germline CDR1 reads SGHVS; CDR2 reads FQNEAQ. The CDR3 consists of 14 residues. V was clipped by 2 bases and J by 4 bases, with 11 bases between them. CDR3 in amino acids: CASSLRPQGTEAFF. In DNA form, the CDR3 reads TGTGCCAGCAGCTTACGGCCACAGGGCACTGAAGCTTTCTTT. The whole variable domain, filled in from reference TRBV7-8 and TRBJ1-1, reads GAGVSQSPRYKVAKRGQDVALRCDPISGHVSLFWYQQALGQGPEFLTYFQNEAQLDKSGLPSDRFFAERPEGSVSTLKIQRTQQEDSAVYLCASSLRPQGTEAFFGQGTRLTVV.

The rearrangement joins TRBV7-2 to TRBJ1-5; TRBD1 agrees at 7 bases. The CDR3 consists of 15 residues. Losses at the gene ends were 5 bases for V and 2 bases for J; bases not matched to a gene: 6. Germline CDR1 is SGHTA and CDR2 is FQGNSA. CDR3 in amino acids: CASSRQGWGNQPQHF. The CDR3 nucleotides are TGTGCCAGCAGCCGACAGGGTTGGGGCAATCAGCCCCAGCATTTT.

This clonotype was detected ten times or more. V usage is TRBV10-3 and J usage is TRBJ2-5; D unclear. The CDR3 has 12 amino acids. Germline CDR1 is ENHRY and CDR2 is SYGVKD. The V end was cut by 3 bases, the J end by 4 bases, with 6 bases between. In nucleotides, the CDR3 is TGTGCCATCAGTGACCCCGGAGAGACCCAGTACTTC. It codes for CAISDPGETQYF.

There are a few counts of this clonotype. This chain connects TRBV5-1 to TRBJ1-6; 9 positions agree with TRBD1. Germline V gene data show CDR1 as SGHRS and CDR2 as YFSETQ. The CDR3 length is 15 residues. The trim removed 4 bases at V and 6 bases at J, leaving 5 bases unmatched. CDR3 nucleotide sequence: TGCGCCAGCAGCCCGGAGGGACAGGGTAATTCACCCCTCCACTTT. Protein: CASSPEGQGNSPLHF.

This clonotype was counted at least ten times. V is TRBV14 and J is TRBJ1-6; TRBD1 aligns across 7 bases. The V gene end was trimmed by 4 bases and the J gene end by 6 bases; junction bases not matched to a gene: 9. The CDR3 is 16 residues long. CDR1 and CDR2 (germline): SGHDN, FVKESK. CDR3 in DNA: TGTGCCAGCAGCCTGTCCCTGGGGACAGCTAATTCACCCCTCCACTTT. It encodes CASSLSLGTANSPLHF. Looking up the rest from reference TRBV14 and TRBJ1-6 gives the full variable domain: EAGVTQFPSHSVIEKGQTVTLRCDPISGHDNLYWYRRVMGKEIKFLLHFVKESKQDESGMPNNRFLAERTGGTYSTLKVQPAELEDSGVYFCASSLSLGTANSPLHFGNGTRLTVT.

Here the CDR3 DNA reads TGCGCCAGCAGCCAAACCGGGACAGGACCCTACAGCGAGCAGTTCTTC. It is translated as CASSQTGTGPYSEQFF. V usage is TRBV4-1 and J usage is TRBJ2-1, with 8 nucleotides matching TRBD1. Trimming at V came to 2 bases and at J to 10 bases, leaving 13 bases not matched to a gene. Germline assignment: CDR1 MGHRA and CDR2 YSYEKL. The CDR3 totals 16 residues.

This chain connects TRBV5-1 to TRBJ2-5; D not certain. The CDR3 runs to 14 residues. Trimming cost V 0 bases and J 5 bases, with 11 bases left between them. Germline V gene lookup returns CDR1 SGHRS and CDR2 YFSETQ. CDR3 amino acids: CASSLEGQLETQYF. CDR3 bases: TGCGCCAGCAGCTTGGAGGGCCAGCTCGAGACCCAGTACTTC.

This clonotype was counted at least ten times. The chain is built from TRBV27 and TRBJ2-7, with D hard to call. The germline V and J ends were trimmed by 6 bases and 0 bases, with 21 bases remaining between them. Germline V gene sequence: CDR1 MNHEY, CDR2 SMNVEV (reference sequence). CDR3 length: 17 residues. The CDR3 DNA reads TGTGCCAGCAGACCCTTAAAGACCGGCTCCCTCTCCTACGAGCAGTACGTC. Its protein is CASRPLKTGSLSYEQYV.

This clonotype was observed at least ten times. CDR3 in amino acids: CASMLGPAEGELFF. Here the CDR3 DNA reads TGTGCCAGCATGTTAGGACCTGCTGAAGGGGAGCTGTTTTTT. The chain couples TRBV6-1 to TRBJ2-2; D unresolved. The CDR3 is 14 amino acids. Per the germline V gene, CDR1 is MNHNS and CDR2 is SASEGT. Trimming shortened V by 7 bases and J by 8 bases, and 17 bases separated the two germline ends.

Written as DNA, the CDR3 is TGTGCCAGCAACTTCAGACAGGGTGGGTTGGTAAACATTCAGTACTTC. Encoded protein: CASNFRQGGLVNIQYF. The chain employs TRBV2 and TRBJ2-4; TRBD1 matches 7 bases. V dropped 7 bases and J dropped 6; count of bases not matched to a gene: 15. Germline CDR1 is SNHLY and CDR2 is FYNNEI. The length of the CDR3 is 16 residues.

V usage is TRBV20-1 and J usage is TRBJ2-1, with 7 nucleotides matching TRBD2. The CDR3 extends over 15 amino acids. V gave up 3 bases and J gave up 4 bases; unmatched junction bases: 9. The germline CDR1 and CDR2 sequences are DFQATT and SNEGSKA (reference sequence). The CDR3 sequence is CSASVSSGRYNEQFF. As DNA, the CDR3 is TGCAGTGCTAGTGTGTCTAGCGGACGTTACAATGAGCAGTTCTTC.

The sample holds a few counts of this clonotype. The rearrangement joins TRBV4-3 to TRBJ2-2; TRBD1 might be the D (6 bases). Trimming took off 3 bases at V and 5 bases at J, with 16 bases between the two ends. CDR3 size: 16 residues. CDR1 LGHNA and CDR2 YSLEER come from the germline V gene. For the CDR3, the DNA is TGCGCCAGCAGCCAGGAAGGGGGTCTGAGTACCGGGGAGCTGTTTTTT. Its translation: CASSQEGGLSTGELFF.

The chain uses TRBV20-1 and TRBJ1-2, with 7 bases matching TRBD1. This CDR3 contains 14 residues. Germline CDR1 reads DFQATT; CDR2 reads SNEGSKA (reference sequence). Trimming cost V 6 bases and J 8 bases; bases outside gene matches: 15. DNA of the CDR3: TGCAGTGCCGCTGAACGACAGGGTTTAAAAGGCTACACCTTC. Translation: CSAAERQGLKGYTF.

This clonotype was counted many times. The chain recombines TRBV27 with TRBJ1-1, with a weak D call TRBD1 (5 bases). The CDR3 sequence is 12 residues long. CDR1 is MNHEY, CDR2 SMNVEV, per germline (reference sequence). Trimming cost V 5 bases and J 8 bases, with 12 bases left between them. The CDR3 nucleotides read TGTGCCAGCAGTCGATGGGGGGTAGAAGCTTTCTTT. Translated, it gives CASSRWGVEAFF.

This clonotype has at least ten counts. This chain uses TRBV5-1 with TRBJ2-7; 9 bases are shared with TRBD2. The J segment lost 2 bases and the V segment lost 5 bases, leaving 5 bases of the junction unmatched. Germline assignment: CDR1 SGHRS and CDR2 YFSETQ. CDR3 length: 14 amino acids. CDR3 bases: TGCGCCAGCAGTCTAGCGGGGCCCCCCTACGAGCAGTACGTC. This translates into CASSLAGPPYEQYV.

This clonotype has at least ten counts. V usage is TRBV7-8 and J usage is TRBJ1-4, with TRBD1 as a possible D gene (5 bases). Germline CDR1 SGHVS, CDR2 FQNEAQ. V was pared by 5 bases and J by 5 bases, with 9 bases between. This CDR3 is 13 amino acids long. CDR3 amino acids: CASSGGRNEKLFF. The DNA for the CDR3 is TGTGCCAGCAGCGGGGGACGAAATGAAAAACTGTTTTTT.

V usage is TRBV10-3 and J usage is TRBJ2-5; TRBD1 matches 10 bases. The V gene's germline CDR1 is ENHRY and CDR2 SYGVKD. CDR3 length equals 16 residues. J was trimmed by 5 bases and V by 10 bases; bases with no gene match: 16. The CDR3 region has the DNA TGTGCCACCATGGGGACAGGGGACTCCTGGGGGGAGACCCAGTACTTC. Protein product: CATMGTGDSWGETQYF.

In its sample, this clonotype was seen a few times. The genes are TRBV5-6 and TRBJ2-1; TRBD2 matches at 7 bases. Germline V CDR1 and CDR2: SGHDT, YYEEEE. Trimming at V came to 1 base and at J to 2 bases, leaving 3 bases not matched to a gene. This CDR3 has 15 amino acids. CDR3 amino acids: CASSLPLAAYNEQFF. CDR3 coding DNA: TGTGCCAGCAGCTTGCCCCTAGCGGCCTACAATGAGCAGTTCTTC.

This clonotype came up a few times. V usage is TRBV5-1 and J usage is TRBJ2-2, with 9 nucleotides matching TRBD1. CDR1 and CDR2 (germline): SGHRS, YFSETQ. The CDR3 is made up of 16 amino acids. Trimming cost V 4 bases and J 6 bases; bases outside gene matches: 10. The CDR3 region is CASSRTGQGVSGELFF. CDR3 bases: TGCGCCAGCAGCCGAACGGGACAGGGAGTATCCGGGGAGCTGTTTTTT.

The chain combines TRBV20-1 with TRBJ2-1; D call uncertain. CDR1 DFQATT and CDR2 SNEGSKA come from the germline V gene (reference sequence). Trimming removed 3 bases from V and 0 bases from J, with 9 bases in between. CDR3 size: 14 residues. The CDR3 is CSARDQRSYNEQFF. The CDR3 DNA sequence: TGCAGTGCTAGGGACCAGCGCTCCTACAATGAGCAGTTCTTC.